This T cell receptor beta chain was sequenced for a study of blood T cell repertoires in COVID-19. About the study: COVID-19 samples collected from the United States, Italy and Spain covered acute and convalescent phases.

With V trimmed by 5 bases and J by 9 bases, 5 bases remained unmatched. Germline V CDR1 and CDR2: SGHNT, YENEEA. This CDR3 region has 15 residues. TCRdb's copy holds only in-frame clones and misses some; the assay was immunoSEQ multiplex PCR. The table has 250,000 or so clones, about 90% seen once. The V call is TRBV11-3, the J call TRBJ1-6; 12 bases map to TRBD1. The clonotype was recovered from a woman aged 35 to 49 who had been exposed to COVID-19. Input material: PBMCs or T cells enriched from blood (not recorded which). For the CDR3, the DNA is TGTGCCAGCAGCCGCGGGACAGGGGGCGGTTCACCCCTCCACTTT. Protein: CASSRGTGGGSPLHF. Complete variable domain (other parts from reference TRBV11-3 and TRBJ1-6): EAGVVQSPRYKIIEKKQPVAFWCNPISGHNTLYWYLQNLGQGPELLIRYENEEAVDDSQLPKDRFSAERLKGVDSTLKIQPAELGDSAVYLCASSRGTGGGSPLHFGNGTRLTVT.